This TCR beta chain was captured by sequencing in a study of blood T cell repertoires in COVID-19. About the research overall: Whether acute or convalescent, the COVID-19 samples came from the United States, Italy and Spain. T cells, B-cell-depleted T cells, or PBMCs supplied cDNA or gDNA.

CDR3 size: 14 residues. V lost 4 bases and J lost 0; bases outside the gene matches: 1. Germline-derived CDR1 and CDR2 are SQVTM and ANQGSEA. In the original analysis: Using reference gene primer amplification, nucleated cell counts were estimated. TCRdb's copy holds only in-frame clones and misses some; the assay was immunoSEQ multiplex PCR. That table furnishes V, J and clone size, whereas the DNA furnished D and trimming. The table lists 150,000 to 200,000 clones, around 86% of them singletons. Sample: peripheral blood. The source of this sequence is a woman older than 75 in a cohort sampled during active or convalescent COVID-19. The chain uses TRBV29-1 and TRBJ1-5; 9 nucleotides agree with TRBD1. As DNA, the CDR3 is TGCAGCGTTGGGACAGGGGATAGCAATCAGCCCCAGCATTTT. Translating it yields CSVGTGDSNQPQHF.